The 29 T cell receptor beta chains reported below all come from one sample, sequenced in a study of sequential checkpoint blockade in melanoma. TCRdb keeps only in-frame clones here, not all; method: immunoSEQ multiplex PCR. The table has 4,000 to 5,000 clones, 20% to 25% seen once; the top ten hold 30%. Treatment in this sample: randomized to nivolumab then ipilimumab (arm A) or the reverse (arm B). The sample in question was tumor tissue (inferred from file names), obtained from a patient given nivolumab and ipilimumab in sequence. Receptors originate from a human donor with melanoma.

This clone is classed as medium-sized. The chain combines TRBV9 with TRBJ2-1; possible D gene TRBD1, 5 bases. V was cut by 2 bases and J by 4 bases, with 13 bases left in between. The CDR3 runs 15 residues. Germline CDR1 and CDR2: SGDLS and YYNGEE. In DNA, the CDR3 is TGTGCCAGCAGCGTGACAGCGTACACTTACAATGAGCAGTTCTTC. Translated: CASSVTAYTYNEQFF.

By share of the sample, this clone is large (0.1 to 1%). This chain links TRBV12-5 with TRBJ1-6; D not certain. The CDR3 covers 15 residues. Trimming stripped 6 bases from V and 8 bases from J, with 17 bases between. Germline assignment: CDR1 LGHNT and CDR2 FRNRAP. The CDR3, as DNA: TGTGCTAGTGGCTCTTCCGGACCCGGGGATTCACCCCTCCACTTT. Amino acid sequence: CASGSSGPGDSPLHF.

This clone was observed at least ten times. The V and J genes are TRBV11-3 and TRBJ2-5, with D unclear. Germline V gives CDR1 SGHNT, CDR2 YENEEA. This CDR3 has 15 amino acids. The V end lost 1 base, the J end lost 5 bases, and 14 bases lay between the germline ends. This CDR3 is CASSLGSVREETQYF. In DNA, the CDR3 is TGTGCCAGCAGCTTAGGTTCCGTCCGCGAGGAGACCCAGTACTTC.

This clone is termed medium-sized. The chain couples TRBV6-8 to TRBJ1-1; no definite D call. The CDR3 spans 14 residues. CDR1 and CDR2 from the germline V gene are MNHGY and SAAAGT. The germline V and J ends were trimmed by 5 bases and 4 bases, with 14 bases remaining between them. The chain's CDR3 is CASSRQSSGTEAFF. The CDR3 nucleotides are TGTGCCAGCAGTCGCCAATCCTCTGGCACTGAAGCTTTCTTT.

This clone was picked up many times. CDR3 amino acids: CASSLWVSSGANVLTF. As DNA, the CDR3 is TGTGCCAGCAGCTTATGGGTTTCCTCTGGGGCCAACGTCCTGACTTTC. The V call is TRBV7-6, the J call TRBJ2-6; D gene uncertain. V was trimmed by 2 bases and J by 0 bases, leaving 8 bases between them. Germline CDR1 and CDR2: SGHVS and FNYEAQ. The CDR3 loop spans 16 amino acids.

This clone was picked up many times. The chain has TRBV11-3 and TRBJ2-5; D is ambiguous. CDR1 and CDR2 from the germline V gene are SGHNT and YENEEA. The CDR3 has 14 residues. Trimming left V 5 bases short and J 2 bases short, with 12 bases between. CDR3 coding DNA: TGTGCCAGCAGCGTCACTGGCCCACAAGAGACCCAGTACTTC. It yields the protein CASSVTGPQETQYF.

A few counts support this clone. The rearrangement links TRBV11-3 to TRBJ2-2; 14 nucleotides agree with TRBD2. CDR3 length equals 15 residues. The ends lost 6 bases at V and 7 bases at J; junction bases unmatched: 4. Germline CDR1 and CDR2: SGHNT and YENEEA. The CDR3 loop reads CASRGLAGGIGELFF. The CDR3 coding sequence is TGTGCCAGCAGAGGACTAGCGGGAGGTATCGGGGAGCTGTTTTTT. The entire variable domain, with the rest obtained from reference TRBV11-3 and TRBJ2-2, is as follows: EAGVVQSPRYKIIEKKQPVAFWCNPISGHNTLYWYLQNLGQGPELLIRYENEEAVDDSQLPKDRFSAERLKGVDSTLKIQPAELGDSAVYLCASRGLAGGIGELFFGEGSRLTVL.

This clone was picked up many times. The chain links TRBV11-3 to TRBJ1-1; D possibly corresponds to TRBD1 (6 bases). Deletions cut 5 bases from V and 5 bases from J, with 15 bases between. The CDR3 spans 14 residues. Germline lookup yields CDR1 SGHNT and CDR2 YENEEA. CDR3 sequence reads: CASSPRGGRTEAFF. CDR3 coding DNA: TGTGCCAGCAGCCCACGGGGGGGCAGGACTGAAGCTTTCTTT.

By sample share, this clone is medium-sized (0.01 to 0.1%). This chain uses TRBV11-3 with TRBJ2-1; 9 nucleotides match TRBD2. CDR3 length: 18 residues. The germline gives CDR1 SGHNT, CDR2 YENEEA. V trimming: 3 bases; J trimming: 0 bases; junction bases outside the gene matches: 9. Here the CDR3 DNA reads TGTGCCAGCAGCTTGAGTCTAGCGGGATCGAACTCCTACAATGAGCAGTTCTTC. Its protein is CASSLSLAGSNSYNEQFF.

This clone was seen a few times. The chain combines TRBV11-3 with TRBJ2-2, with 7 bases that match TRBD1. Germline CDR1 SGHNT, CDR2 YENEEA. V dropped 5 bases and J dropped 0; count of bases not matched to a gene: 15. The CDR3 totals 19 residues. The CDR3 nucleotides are TGTGCCAGCAGCCCCGGGACAGTCGACTACTCCGCGAACACCGGGGAGCTGTTTTTT. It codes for CASSPGTVDYSANTGELFF.

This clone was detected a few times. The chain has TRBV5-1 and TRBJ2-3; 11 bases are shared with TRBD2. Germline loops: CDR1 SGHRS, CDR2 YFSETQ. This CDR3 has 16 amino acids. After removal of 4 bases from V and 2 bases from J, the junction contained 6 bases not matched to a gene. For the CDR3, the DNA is TGCGCCAGCAGCCCAAGACTAGCGGGGATCACAGATACGCAGTATTTT. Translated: CASSPRLAGITDTQYF.

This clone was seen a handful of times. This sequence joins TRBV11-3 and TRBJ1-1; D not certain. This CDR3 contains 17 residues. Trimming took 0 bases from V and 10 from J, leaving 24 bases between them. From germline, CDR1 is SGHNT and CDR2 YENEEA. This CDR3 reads CASSLDSPVLNRKGAFF. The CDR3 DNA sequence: TGTGCCAGCAGCTTAGATTCGCCAGTCCTAAACCGGAAAGGAGCTTTCTTT.

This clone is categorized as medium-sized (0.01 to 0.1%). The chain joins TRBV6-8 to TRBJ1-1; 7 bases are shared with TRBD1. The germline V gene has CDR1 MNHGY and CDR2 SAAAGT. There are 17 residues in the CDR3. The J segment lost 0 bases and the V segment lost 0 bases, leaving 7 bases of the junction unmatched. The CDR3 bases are TGTGCCAGCAGTTACTCCCGACAGGGAGGATTGAACACTGAAGCTTTCTTT. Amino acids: CASSYSRQGGLNTEAFF.

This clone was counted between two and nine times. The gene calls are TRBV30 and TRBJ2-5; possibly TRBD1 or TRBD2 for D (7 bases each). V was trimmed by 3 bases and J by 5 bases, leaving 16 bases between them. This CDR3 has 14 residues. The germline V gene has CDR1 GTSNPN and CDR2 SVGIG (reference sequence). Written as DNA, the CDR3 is TGTGCCTGGAGCAGGGGGGGAGGAATGGAGACCCAGTACTTC. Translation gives CAWSRGGGMETQYF.

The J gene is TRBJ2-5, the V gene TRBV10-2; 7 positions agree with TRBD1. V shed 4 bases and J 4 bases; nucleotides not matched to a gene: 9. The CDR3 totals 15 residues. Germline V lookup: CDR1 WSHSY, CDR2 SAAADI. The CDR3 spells CASSGQGGLRETQYF. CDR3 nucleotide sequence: TGCGCCAGCAGTGGACAGGGTGGGTTAAGAGAGACCCAGTACTTC.

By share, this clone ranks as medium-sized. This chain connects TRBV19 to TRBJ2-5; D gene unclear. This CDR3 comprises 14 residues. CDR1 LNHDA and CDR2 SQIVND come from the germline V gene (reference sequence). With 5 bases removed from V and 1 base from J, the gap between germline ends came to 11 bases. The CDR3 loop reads CASSRPGLQETQYF. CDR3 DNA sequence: TGTGCCAGTAGTCGTCCGGGCCTCCAAGAGACCCAGTACTTC.

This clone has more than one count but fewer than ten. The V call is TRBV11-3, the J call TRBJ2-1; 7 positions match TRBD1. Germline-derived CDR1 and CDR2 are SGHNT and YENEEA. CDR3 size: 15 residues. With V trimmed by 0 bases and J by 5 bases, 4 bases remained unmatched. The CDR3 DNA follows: TGTGCCAGCAGCTTAGAGGCAGGGGGTAACAATGAGCAGTTCTTC. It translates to CASSLEAGGNNEQFF.

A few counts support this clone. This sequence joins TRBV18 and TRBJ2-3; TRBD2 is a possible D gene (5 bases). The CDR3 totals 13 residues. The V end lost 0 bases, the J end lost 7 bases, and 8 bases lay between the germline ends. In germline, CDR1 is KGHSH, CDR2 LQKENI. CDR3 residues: CASSPPSGNTQYF. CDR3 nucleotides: TGTGCCAGCTCACCACCGTCGGGGAATACGCAGTATTTT.

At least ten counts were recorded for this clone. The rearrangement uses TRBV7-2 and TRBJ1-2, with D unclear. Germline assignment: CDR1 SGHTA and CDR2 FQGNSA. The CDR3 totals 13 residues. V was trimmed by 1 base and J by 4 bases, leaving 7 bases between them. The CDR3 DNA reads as TGTGCCAGCAGCTTAGTAATCGGCTATGGCTACACCTTC. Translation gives CASSLVIGYGYTF.

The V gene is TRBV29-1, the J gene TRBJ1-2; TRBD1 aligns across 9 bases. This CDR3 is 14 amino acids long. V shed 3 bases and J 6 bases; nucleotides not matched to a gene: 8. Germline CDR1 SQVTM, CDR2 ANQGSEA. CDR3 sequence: CSVDRWGQGDGYTF. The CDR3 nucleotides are TGCAGCGTTGATAGGTGGGGACAGGGTGATGGCTACACCTTC.

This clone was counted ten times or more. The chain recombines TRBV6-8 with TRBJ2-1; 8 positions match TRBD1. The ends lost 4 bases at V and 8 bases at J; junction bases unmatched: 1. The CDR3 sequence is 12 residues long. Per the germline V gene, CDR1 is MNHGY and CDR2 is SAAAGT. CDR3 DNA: TGTGCCAGCAGTTGGACAGGGTATGAGCAGTTCTTC. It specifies CASSWTGYEQFF.

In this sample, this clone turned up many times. This CDR3 is CASGRSGTMNTEAFF. The CDR3 bases are TGTGCCAGCGGGCGATCCGGGACGATGAACACTGAAGCTTTCTTT. The genes are TRBV11-3 and TRBJ1-1; D is perhaps TRBD1 (5 bases). Germline CDR1 is SGHNT and CDR2 is YENEEA. The CDR3 totals 15 residues. V was trimmed by 8 bases and J by 0 bases, leaving 16 bases between them. Using reference TRBV11-3 and TRBJ1-1 for the parts outside the CDR3, the full variable domain is EAGVVQSPRYKIIEKKQPVAFWCNPISGHNTLYWYLQNLGQGPELLIRYENEEAVDDSQLPKDRFSAERLKGVDSTLKIQPAELGDSAVYLCASGRSGTMNTEAFFGQGTRLTVV.

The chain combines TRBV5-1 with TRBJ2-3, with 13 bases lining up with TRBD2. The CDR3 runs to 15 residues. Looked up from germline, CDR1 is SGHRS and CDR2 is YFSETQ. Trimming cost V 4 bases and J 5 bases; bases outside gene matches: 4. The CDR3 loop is CASSLGLAGRDTQYF. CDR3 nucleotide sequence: TGCGCCAGCAGCCTGGGACTAGCGGGAAGAGATACGCAGTATTTT.

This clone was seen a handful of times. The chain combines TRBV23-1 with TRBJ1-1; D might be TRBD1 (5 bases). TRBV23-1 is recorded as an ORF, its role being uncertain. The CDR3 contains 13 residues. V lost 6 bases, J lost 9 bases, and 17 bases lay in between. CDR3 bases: TGCGCCAGCAGCCAGGTCACCTGGGGGAAAGCTTTCTTT. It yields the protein CASSQVTWGKAFF.

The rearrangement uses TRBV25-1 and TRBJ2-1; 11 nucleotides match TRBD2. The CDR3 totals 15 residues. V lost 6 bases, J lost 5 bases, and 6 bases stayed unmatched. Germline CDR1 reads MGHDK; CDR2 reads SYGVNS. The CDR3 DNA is TGTGCCAGCAGAAATAGCGGGGGGGCTCACAATGAGCAGTTCTTC. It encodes CASRNSGGAHNEQFF.

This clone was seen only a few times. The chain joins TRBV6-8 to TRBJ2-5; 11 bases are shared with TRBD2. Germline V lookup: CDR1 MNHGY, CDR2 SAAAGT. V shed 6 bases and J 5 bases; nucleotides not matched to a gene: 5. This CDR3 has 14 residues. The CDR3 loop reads CASRLAGAGETQYF. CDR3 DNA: TGTGCCAGCAGACTAGCGGGGGCCGGGGAGACCCAGTACTTC.

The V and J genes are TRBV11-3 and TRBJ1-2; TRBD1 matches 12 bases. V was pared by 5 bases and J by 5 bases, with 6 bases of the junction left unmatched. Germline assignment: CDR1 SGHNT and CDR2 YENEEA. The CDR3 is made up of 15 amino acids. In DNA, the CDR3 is TGTGCCAGCAGCCCTGGGGACAGGGGGCGATATGGCTACACCTTC. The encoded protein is CASSPGDRGRYGYTF.

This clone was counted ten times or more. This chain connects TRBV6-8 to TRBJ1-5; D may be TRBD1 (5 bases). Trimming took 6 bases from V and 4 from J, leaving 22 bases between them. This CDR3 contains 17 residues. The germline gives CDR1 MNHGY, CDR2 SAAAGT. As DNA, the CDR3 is TGTGCCAGCAGCTACAGGCGCCGGGACTTTGGAAATCAGCCCCAGCATTTT. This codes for CASSYRRRDFGNQPQHF.

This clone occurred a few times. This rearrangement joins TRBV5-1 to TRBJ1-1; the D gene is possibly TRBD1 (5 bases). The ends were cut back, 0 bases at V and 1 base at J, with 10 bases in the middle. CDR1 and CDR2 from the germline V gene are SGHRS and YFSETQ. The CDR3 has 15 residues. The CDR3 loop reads CASSLDLTGNTEAFF. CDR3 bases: TGCGCCAGCAGCTTGGATCTTACAGGGAACACTGAAGCTTTCTTT.